This entry describes one T cell receptor beta chain. This CDR3 has 17 residues. The germline gives CDR1 SSHAT, CDR2 FNYEAQ (reference sequence). Trimming removed 5 bases from V and 0 bases from J; junction bases left unmatched: 9. Researchers report immunoSEQ v3.0 was run at survey level. Clones were read by immunoSEQ multiplex PCR, and TCRdb kept only the in-frame ones, dropping some. The sample has around 23,000 clones, around 84% seen once. This sample was included in a study of long-term antiretroviral therapy in people with HIV. This specimen was unsorted PBMCs, taken 4.4 years after starting antiretroviral therapy. This chain uses TRBV7-7 with TRBJ2-7; 11 bases are a match to TRBD2. The source of this sequence is a man aged 30 to 39 with HIV. The CDR3 DNA reads as TGTGCCAGCAGCGATGGGCTAGCGGGGGGAAGCTCCTACGAGCAGTACTTC. This codes for CASSDGLAGGSSYEQYF. Full variable domain (outside the CDR3, taken from reference TRBV7-7 and TRBJ2-7): GAGVSQSPRYKVTKRGQDVTLRCDPISSHATLYWYQQALGQGPEFLTYFNYEAQPDKSGLPSDRFSAERPEGSISTLTIQRTEQRDSAMYRCASSDGLAGGSSYEQYFGPGTRLTVT.